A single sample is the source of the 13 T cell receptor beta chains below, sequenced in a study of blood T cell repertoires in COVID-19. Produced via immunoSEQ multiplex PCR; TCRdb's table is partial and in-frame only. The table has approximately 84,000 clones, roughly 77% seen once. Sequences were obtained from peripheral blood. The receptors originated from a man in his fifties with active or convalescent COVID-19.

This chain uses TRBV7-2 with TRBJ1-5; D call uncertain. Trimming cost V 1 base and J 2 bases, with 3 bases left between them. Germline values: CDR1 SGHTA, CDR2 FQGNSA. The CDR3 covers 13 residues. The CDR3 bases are TGTGCCAGCAGCTTAGAGCGCAATCAGCCCCAGCATTTT. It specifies CASSLERNQPQHF.

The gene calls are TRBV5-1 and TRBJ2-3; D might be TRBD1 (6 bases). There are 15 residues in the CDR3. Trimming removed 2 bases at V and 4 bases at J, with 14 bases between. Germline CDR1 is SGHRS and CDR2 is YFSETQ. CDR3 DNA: TGCGCCAGCAGCTTAGTACAGGGAGAGGCAGATACGCAGTATTTT. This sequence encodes CASSLVQGEADTQYF.

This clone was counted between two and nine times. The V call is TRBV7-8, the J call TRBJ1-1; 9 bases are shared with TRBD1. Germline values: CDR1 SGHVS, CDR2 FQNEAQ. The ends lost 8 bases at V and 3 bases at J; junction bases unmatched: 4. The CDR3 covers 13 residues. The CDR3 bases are TGTGCCAGCTCCCGGACAGGGGACACTGAAGCTTTCTTT. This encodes CASSRTGDTEAFF.

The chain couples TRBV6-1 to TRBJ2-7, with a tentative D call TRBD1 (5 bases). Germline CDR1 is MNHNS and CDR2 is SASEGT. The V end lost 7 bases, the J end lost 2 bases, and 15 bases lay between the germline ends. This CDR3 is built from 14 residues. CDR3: CASISPDRTYEQYF. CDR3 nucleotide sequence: TGTGCCAGCATCTCCCCAGACAGAACCTACGAGCAGTACTTC.

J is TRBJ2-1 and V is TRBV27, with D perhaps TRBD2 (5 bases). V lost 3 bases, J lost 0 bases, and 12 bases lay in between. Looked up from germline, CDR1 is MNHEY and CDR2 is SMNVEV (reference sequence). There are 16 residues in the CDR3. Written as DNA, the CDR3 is TGTGCCAGCAGTTTTCGGGGATTCAGCTCCTACAATGAGCAGTTCTTC. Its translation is CASSFRGFSSYNEQFF.

CDR3 sequence reads: CASSYSFGGRNTEAFF. CDR3 sequence (DNA): TGTGCCAGCAGTTACTCGTTTGGGGGGAGGAACACTGAAGCTTTCTTT. The V gene is TRBV6-5, the J gene TRBJ1-1, with a weak D call TRBD1 (5 bases). V was pared by 0 bases and J by 1 base, with 12 bases between. Germline V CDR1 and CDR2: MNHEY, SVGAGI. This CDR3 spans 16 amino acids.

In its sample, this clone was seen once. CDR3 loop: CASSQDTGQGKGEKLFF. For the CDR3, the DNA is TGTGCCAGCAGCCAAGACACAGGACAGGGGAAGGGTGAAAAACTGTTTTTT. The J gene is TRBJ1-4, the V gene TRBV3-1 (or the pseudogene TRBV3-2); TRBD1 agrees at 9 bases. CDR1 and CDR2 (germline): LGHDT, YNNKEL (reference sequence). This CDR3 has 17 amino acids. Germline trimming cut 0 bases from V and 7 bases from J; bases unmatched to any gene: 9.

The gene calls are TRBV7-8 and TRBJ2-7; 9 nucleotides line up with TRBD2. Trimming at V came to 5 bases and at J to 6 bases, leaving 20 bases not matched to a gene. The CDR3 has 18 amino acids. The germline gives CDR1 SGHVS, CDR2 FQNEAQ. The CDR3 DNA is TGTGCCAGCAGCCCCTCCGCGGAGGCGGGGGGGCGCTTGGCCGAGCAGTACTTC. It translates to CASSPSAEAGGRLAEQYF.

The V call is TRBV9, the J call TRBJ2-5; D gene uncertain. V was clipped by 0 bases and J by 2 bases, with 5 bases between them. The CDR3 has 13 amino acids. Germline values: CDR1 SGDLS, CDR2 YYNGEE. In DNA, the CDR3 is TGTGCCAGCAGCGTAGGTCAGCAAGAGACCCAGTACTTC. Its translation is CASSVGQQETQYF.

The CDR3 sequence is CASSPRGNSPLHF. DNA of the CDR3: TGTGCCAGCAGTCCACGGGGAAATTCACCCCTCCACTTT. The rearrangement joins TRBV12-3 or TRBV12-4 to TRBJ1-6; no reliable D call. The CDR3 extends over 13 amino acids. The V and J ends lost 5 bases and 7 bases respectively, with 9 bases between them.

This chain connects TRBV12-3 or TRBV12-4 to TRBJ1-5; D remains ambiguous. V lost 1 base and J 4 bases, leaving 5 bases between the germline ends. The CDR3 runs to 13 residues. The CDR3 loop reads CASSLGRNQPQHF. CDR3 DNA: TGTGCCAGCAGTTTAGGCAGAAATCAGCCCCAGCATTTT.

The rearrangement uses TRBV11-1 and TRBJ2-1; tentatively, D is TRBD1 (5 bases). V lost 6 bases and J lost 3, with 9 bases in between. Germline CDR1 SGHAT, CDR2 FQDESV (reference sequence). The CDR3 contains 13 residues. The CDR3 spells CASRWGNYNEQFF. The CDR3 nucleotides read TGTGCCAGCAGATGGGGCAACTACAATGAGCAGTTCTTC.

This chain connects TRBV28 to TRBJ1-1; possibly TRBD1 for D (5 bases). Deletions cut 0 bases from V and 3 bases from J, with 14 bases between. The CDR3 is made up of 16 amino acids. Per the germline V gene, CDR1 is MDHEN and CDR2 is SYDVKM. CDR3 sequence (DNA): TGTGCCAGCAGTTTATGGAATCTTCTCAGGGACACTGAAGCTTTCTTT. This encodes CASSLWNLLRDTEAFF. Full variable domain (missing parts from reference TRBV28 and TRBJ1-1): DVKVTQSSRYLVKRTGEKVFLECVQDMDHENMFWYRQDPGLGLRLIYFSYDVKMKEKGDIPEGYSVSREKKERFSLILESASTNQTSMYLCASSLWNLLRDTEAFFGQGTRLTVV.